This TCR beta chain appears in the sequencing data of a study of T cells in Graves' hyperthyroidism and ophthalmopathy. What was amplified from RNA transcripts were TCR beta CDR3 regions. Researchers ran a first-round RT-PCR on the TCR CDR3 using the HTBI primer set. Using its own MiXCR run on the multiplex PCR reads, TCRdb lists one record per CDR3 protein. The table shows some 490,000 distinct CDR3 sequences, with around a fifth occurring only once. Enrolled ophthalmopathy patients presented with a Clinical Activity Score of at least 3, a NOSPECS grade of at least 4, and disease duration under 3 months. The diagnostic basis comprised clinical symptoms, serum thyroxine and TRAb, thyroid ultrasound and orbital computed tomography. This clonotype was counted a few times. The CDR3 is 15 amino acids. The germline gives CDR1 LNHNV, CDR2 YYDKDF (reference sequence). J was trimmed by 2 bases and V by 8 bases; bases with no gene match: 11.

The V call is TRBV15, the J call TRBJ1-2, with TRBD1 matching 7 bases. The source is a woman in her 70s with Graves' ophthalmopathy. Sequencing was carried out using blood. CDR3 in DNA: TGTGCCACCGCCCAACGGACAGGTTTGAACTATGGCTACACCTTC. This codes for CATAQRTGLNYGYTF.